The 22 T cell receptor beta chains listed next were all sequenced from one sample in a study of T cells expressing NK-cell markers. TCRdb reprocessed the 5' RACE reads and reports one entry per CDR3 protein, with no DNA. This sample contains 130,000 to 150,000 distinct CDR3 sequences. Sequenced: blood T cells: a sorted CD56 or NKG2C T cell subset, CD4+ or CD8+ T cells, or bulk PBMC T cells (not recorded which). These receptors were obtained from a man aged 18-30 years in good health.

V and J are TRBV12-3 or TRBV12-4 and TRBJ1-1; with no DNA, the TCRdb D assignment of TRBD1 cannot be verified. This CDR3 comprises 13 residues. CDR3: CASSLWGGTEAFF.

This chain connects TRBV12-3 or TRBV12-4 to TRBJ2-7; with no DNA, the TCRdb D assignment of TRBD2 cannot be verified. This CDR3 spans 13 amino acids. CDR3: CASRLAGTYEQYF.

The chain couples TRBV20-1 to TRBJ2-5; the D gene TCRdb calls, TRBD2, cannot be checked with no DNA. Germline loops: CDR1 DFQATT, CDR2 SNEGSKA (reference sequence). This CDR3 has 14 amino acids. The chain's CDR3 is CSASLAGGQETQYF.

This sequence joins TRBV6-1 and TRBJ2-5; TCRdb outputs TRBD1, but without DNA this stays unchecked. Germline V lookup: CDR1 MNHNS, CDR2 SASEGT. CDR3 length: 16 residues. The CDR3 spells CASTPGQQIPQETQYF.

The chain recombines TRBV7-8 with TRBJ2-3; as DNA is missing, the TRBD2 call by TCRdb cannot be tested. Germline V gene sequence: CDR1 SGHVS, CDR2 FQNEAQ. The CDR3 contains 14 residues. CDR3 region: CASSAGGSADTQYF.

V usage is TRBV5-5 and J usage is TRBJ2-3; TCRdb gives TRBD2 as the D gene, but with no DNA this cannot be confirmed. CDR3 length: 17 residues. CDR1 SGHKS and CDR2 YYEKEE come from the germline V gene (reference sequence). CDR3 sequence reads: CASSSRLAGTSTDTQYF.

The chain links TRBV15 to TRBJ2-7; the D gene TCRdb calls, TRBD1, cannot be checked with no DNA. CDR1 LNHNV and CDR2 YYDKDF come from the germline V gene (reference sequence). This CDR3 region has 15 residues. The CDR3 sequence is CATSRGDSASYEQYF.

The V call is TRBV24-1, the J call TRBJ2-1. The germline CDR1 and CDR2 sequences are KGHDR and SFDVKD. The CDR3 has 13 amino acids. Here the CDR3 reads CATSESDYHEQFF.

The J gene is TRBJ2-1, the V gene TRBV10-2; TCRdb's D call of TRBD2 is untestable without DNA. The CDR3 totals 15 residues. Germline CDR1 WSHSY, CDR2 SAAADI. The CDR3 is CASSEWLAGADEQFF.

The chain joins TRBV4-2 to TRBJ1-2; no DNA is available, so the TRBD1 call from TCRdb remains unchecked. The CDR3 covers 15 residues. Looked up from germline, CDR1 is LGHNA and CDR2 is YNFKEQ. CDR3 sequence reads: CASSQVGGGNYGYTF.

V usage is TRBV3-1 and J usage is TRBJ1-4. The CDR3 consists of 15 residues. Germline V lookup: CDR1 LGHDT, CDR2 YNNKEL (reference sequence). The chain's CDR3 is CASSTVEVSNEKLFF.

The chain uses TRBV4-3 and TRBJ1-4; TCRdb returns TRBD1, unconfirmable since there is no DNA. The V gene's germline CDR1 is LGHNA and CDR2 YSLEER. CDR3 length: 15 residues. CDR3 amino acids: CASSQAPRVGEKLFF.

The chain employs TRBV25-1 and TRBJ2-2; TCRdb's assignment of TRBD2 cannot be checked, as there is no DNA. Per germline, CDR1 MGHDK and CDR2 SYGVNS. This CDR3 region has 18 residues. The CDR3: CASSDQSGVAVNTGELFF.

This sequence joins TRBV3-1 and TRBJ2-1. This CDR3 contains 13 residues. Germline V gene lookup returns CDR1 LGHDT and CDR2 YNNKEL (reference sequence). CDR3 sequence: CASSQGGYNEQFF.

J is TRBJ2-5 and V is TRBV10-3; TCRdb returns TRBD2, unconfirmable since there is no DNA. Germline values: CDR1 ENHRY, CDR2 SYGVKD. This CDR3 spans 18 amino acids. CDR3: CAISESFVGTSGKETQYF.

The chain carries TRBV24-1 and TRBJ2-1; the D gene TCRdb calls, TRBD2, cannot be checked with no DNA. Germline CDR1 and CDR2: KGHDR and SFDVKD. The CDR3 totals 16 residues. The chain's CDR3 is CATSEPLAGGTNEQFF.

V is TRBV7-2 and J is TRBJ2-1; TCRdb outputs TRBD2, but without DNA this stays unchecked. Germline V CDR1 and CDR2: SGHTA, FQGNSA. The CDR3 contains 15 residues. CDR3 sequence: CASSLGAGEMNEQFF. The entire variable domain, with the rest obtained from reference TRBV7-2 and TRBJ2-1, is as follows: GAGVSQSPSNKVTEKGKDVELRCDPISGHTALYWYRQSLGQGLEFLIYFQGNSAPDKSGLPSDRFSAERTGGSVSTLTIQRTQQEDSAVYLCASSLGAGEMNEQFFGPGTRLTVL.

This chain joins TRBV6-6 and TRBJ1-6. The V gene's germline CDR1 is MNHNY and CDR2 SVGAGI (reference sequence). This CDR3 has 13 residues. The CDR3 here is CASSYSFSSPLHF.

The chain links TRBV28 to TRBJ2-7; checking the TCRdb D call of TRBD1 is not possible without DNA. The CDR3 runs 14 residues. The germline V gene has CDR1 MDHEN and CDR2 SYDVKM. CDR3 residues: CASTSGGGGGEQYF. The full variable domain, rest sourced from reference TRBV28 and TRBJ2-7, is DVKVTQSSRYLVKRTGEKVFLECVQDMDHENMFWYRQDPGLGLRLIYFSYDVKMKEKGDIPEGYSVSREKKERFSLILESASTNQTSMYLCASTSGGGGGEQYFGPGTRLTVT.

The chain combines TRBV7-7 with TRBJ2-3; TCRdb outputs TRBD2, but without DNA this stays unchecked. Germline CDR1 reads SSHAT; CDR2 reads FNYEAQ (reference sequence). CDR3 length: 15 amino acids. CDR3 amino acids: CASSLWRGDTDTQYF.

This sequence joins TRBV19 and TRBJ2-1; TCRdb's D call of TRBD1 is untestable without DNA. There are 17 residues in the CDR3. CDR1 is LNHDA and CDR2 is SQIVND in the germline V gene (reference sequence). The CDR3 protein is CASSVTTPPTSRDEQFF.

This chain uses TRBV11-1 with TRBJ2-1; the TCRdb D gene call, TRBD1, has no DNA to confirm it. The V gene's germline CDR1 is SGHAT and CDR2 FQDESV (reference sequence). There are 18 residues in the CDR3. The CDR3 loop reads CASSEGGWGTGLNNEQFF.